What follows is one T cell receptor beta chain and its context. No antigen is known for it. V shed 0 bases, J shed 0 bases, and the junction held 4 bases outside the gene matches. The CDR3 runs 17 residues. Germline assignment: CDR1 SGHRS and CDR2 YFSETQ. The sample comes from a study of cytomegalovirus exposure and HLA in healthy donors. Regarding the study as a whole: In vitro experiments confirmed that a few CMV-associated chains were specific for CMV antigens.

The PCR had 60 Vbeta and 13 Jbeta primers. TCRdb's copy holds only in-frame clones and misses some; the assay was immunoSEQ multiplex PCR. This table holds some 180,000 clones, 65% to 90% found once. Unrecorded immune exposure was likely among donors, who were nominally healthy when sampled. The source is a woman aged 45 to 65 in good health and CMV-seronegative. The material sequenced was PBMCs. The chain joins TRBV5-1 to TRBJ2-3; 10 positions agree with TRBD2. CDR3 sequence (DNA): TGCGCCAGCAGCTTGGTTCCTAGCGGGAGTAGCACAGATACGCAGTATTTT. The encoded protein is CASSLVPSGSSTDTQYF.